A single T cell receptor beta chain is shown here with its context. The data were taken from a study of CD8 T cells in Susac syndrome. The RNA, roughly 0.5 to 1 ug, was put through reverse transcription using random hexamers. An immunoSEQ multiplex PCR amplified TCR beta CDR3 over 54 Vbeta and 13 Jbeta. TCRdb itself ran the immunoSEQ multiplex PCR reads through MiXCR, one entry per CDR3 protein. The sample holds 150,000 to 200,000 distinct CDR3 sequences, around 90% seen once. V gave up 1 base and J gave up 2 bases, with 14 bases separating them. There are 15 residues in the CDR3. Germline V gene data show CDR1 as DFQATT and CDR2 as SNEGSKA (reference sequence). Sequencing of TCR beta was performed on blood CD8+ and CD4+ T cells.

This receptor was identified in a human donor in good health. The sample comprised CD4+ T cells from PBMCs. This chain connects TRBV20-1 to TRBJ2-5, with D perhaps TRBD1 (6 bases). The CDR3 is CSARVATGDQETQYF. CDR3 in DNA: TGCAGTGCTAGAGTAGCGACAGGCGATCAAGAGACCCAGTACTTC.